These T cell receptor beta chains were read from a single sample in a study of post-analysis software for immune sequencing data. MiXCR was run by TCRdb on the PCR reads, yielding one entry per CDR3 protein. Counted here are about half a million distinct CDR3 sequences, around a third occurring once; the ten biggest clones make up approximately 5.4%. The sequenced sample was blood. These receptors were taken from a girl aged 2-17 years with multiple sclerosis. The CDR3 runs from the conserved cysteine through the conserved F or W. The D gene is left open where the match is weak. Size is stated for part of the rows, as once, few or many counts, or as a class when the clone is expanded.

j_call: TRBJ2-3; d_call: -; cdr3_length: 12; v_call: TRBV29-1; clone_size: few; cdr3_aa: CSVALHSDTQYF; cdr3_nt: TGCAGCGTCGCCCTGCACAGCGATACGCAGTATTTT
j_call: TRBJ2-5; d_call: -; cdr3_length: 10; v_call: TRBV7-9; clone_size: -; cdr3_aa: CASSTETQYF; cdr3_nt: TGTGCCAGCAGCACTGAGACCCAGTACTTC
j_call: TRBJ2-1; d_call: -; cdr3_length: 15; v_call: TRBV2; clone_size: -; cdr3_aa: CASSEGGANYNEQFF; cdr3_nt: TGTGCCAGCAGTGAAGGCGGGGCCAACTACAATGAGCAGTTCTTC
j_call: TRBJ2-7; d_call: -; cdr3_length: 13; v_call: TRBV6-6; clone_size: few; cdr3_aa: CASSYGLYYEQYF; cdr3_nt: TGTGCCAGCAGTTACGGACTTTACTACGAGCAGTACTTC
j_call: TRBJ2-3; d_call: -; cdr3_length: 14; v_call: TRBV20-1; clone_size: -; cdr3_aa: CSARSGREADTQYF; cdr3_nt: TGCAGTGCTAGATCTGGGAGAGAGGCAGATACGCAGTATTTT
j_call: TRBJ2-7; d_call: -; cdr3_length: 11; v_call: TRBV29-1; clone_size: -; cdr3_aa: CSVGEVYEQYF; cdr3_nt: TGCAGCGTTGGAGAAGTTTACGAGCAGTACTTC
j_call: TRBJ1-2; d_call: -; cdr3_length: 15; v_call: TRBV5-1; clone_size: few; cdr3_aa: CASSLAGEGPYGYTF; cdr3_nt: TGCGCCAGCAGCTTGGCCGGGGAGGGGCCCTATGGCTACACCTTC
j_call: TRBJ2-5; d_call: TRBD1; cdr3_length: 15; v_call: TRBV9; clone_size: -; cdr3_aa: CASSPRTGYQETQYF; cdr3_nt: TGTGCCAGCAGCCCCCGGACAGGGTATCAAGAGACCCAGTACTTC
j_call: TRBJ2-1; d_call: -; cdr3_length: 16; v_call: TRBV5-1; clone_size: few; cdr3_aa: CASSIPWAGRTNEQFF; cdr3_nt: TGCGCCAGCAGCATACCATGGGCAGGGAGGACCAATGAGCAGTTCTTC
j_call: TRBJ2-3; d_call: -; cdr3_length: 18; v_call: TRBV7-3; clone_size: -; cdr3_aa: CASSSQSIFGLGTNTQYF; cdr3_nt: TGTGCCAGCAGCTCCCAATCCATTTTTGGGCTTGGGACAAATACGCAGTATTTT
j_call: TRBJ2-1; d_call: -; cdr3_length: 13; v_call: TRBV7-2; clone_size: -; cdr3_aa: CASSLAGSNEQFF; cdr3_nt: TGTGCCAGCAGCTTAGCTGGGAGTAATGAGCAGTTCTTC
j_call: TRBJ2-5; d_call: TRBD2; cdr3_length: 15; v_call: TRBV5-1; clone_size: -; cdr3_aa: CASRIPGLAVDDQYF; cdr3_nt: TGCGCCAGCAGAATACCGGGACTAGCTGTTGACGATCAGTACTTC
j_call: TRBJ2-1; d_call: -; cdr3_length: 14; v_call: TRBV11-2; clone_size: -; cdr3_aa: CASSRSGPGNEQFF; cdr3_nt: TGTGCCAGCAGCAGATCGGGACCCGGGAATGAGCAGTTCTTC
j_call: TRBJ2-3; d_call: TRBD2; cdr3_length: 15; v_call: TRBV20-1; clone_size: -; cdr3_aa: CSARAPTSVLDTQYF; cdr3_nt: TGCAGTGCTAGGGCCCCGACTAGCGTCCTAGATACGCAGTATTTT
j_call: TRBJ1-2; d_call: -; cdr3_length: 12; v_call: TRBV5-1; clone_size: many; cdr3_aa: CASSLEGYGYTF; cdr3_nt: TGCGCCAGCAGCTTGGAAGGCTATGGCTACACCTTC
j_call: TRBJ1-5; d_call: -; cdr3_length: 12; v_call: TRBV12-3/TRBV12-4; clone_size: -; cdr3_aa: CASSRDHQPQHF; cdr3_nt: TGTGCCAGCAGTCGAGACCATCAGCCCCAGCATTTT
j_call: TRBJ1-5; d_call: TRBD1; cdr3_length: 16; v_call: TRBV5-5; clone_size: once; cdr3_aa: CASSFGTGGASQPQHF; cdr3_nt: TGTGCCAGCAGCTTCGGGACAGGGGGCGCGAGTCAGCCCCAGCATTTT
j_call: TRBJ1-2; d_call: -; cdr3_length: 12; v_call: TRBV11-2; clone_size: once; cdr3_aa: CASSLGQGVYTF; cdr3_nt: TGTGCCAGCAGCTTAGGCCAGGGAGTCTACACCTTC
j_call: TRBJ2-1; d_call: TRBD2; cdr3_length: 17; v_call: TRBV7-3; clone_size: few; cdr3_aa: CASSRAVLAGGLNEQFF; cdr3_nt: TGTGCCAGCAGCCGGGCTGTACTAGCGGGGGGGCTGAATGAGCAGTTCTTC
j_call: TRBJ2-5; d_call: TRBD1; cdr3_length: 14; v_call: TRBV5-1; clone_size: -; cdr3_aa: CASSSQGAAETQYF; cdr3_nt: TGCGCCAGCAGCTCCCAGGGGGCGGCGGAGACCCAGTACTTC